The rows below give T cell receptor beta chains drawn from one sample of a study of T cell responses to AZD1222 COVID-19 vaccine. The protocol was immunoSEQ multiplex PCR, while the TCRdb copy is restricted to in-frame clones and leaves out a portion. Of over 100,000 clones in the sample, over 80% were seen once. The source was peripheral blood, collected on day 0 of AZD1222 vaccination. The receptors originated from an adult in good health. The CDR3 runs from the conserved cysteine through the conserved F or W. Fields, in order: J gene, clone size, D gene, V gene, CDR3 DNA, CDR3 protein. D genes are given only for firm matches. Some rows have no size entry. The others give once, few or many, or a class for an expanded clone.

TRBJ1-2	NA	TRBD1	TRBV2	TGTGCCAGCAGCTGGACAGGGGAAAACTATGGCTACACCTTC	CASSWTGENYGYTF
TRBJ1-2	NA	NA	TRBV15	TGTGCCACCAGCGGTCCGGGACAAATAAACTATGGCTACACCTTC	CATSGPGQINYGYTF
TRBJ1-1	NA	NA	TRBV28	TGTGCCAGCAGTTTCGACAGGAGGGACACTGAAGCTTTCTTT	CASSFDRRDTEAFF
TRBJ2-7	NA	NA	TRBV6-2/TRBV6-3	TGTGCCAGCAGTCCCGGCGGGACAGCACTCTACGAGCAGTACTTC	CASSPGGTALYEQYF
TRBJ1-2	NA	NA	TRBV3-1/TRBV3-2	TGTGCCAGCAGCCAAGTCGACCTTGGCTACACCTTC	CASSQVDLGYTF
TRBJ1-4	NA	NA	TRBV27	TGTGCCAGCAGTCCATCTCCGGGAGGGGGAAGAGAAAAACTGTTTTTT	CASSPSPGGGREKLFF
TRBJ2-2	NA	TRBD2	TRBV5-1	TGCGCCAGCGGGAGGACTAGCGGCGGCGGGGAGCTGTTTTTT	CASGRTSGGGELFF
TRBJ2-3	NA	TRBD1	TRBV18	TGTGCCAGCTCACCACCTGGACAGGGCCTAACAGATACGCAGTATTTT	CASSPPGQGLTDTQYF
TRBJ2-1	NA	NA	TRBV3-1/TRBV3-2	TGTGCCAGCAGCCGGCGGCAGGCCTCCTACAATGAGCAGTTCTTC	CASSRRQASYNEQFF
TRBJ1-1	NA	NA	TRBV4-2	TGTGCCAGCAGCCAACGGGGCGCTGAAGCTTTCTTT	CASSQRGAEAFF
TRBJ2-7	NA	NA	TRBV7-2	TGTGCCAGCAGTAGATCTGGCGGGGCGAGCTCCTACGAGCAGTACTTC	CASSRSGGASSYEQYF
TRBJ2-7	NA	TRBD1	TRBV14	TGTGCCAGCAGCCAAGACAGGACAGGGATACCCTACGAGCAGTACTTC	CASSQDRTGIPYEQYF
TRBJ1-6	NA	NA	TRBV15	TGTGCCACCAGCAGAGGGGGTTCGGCAGGAGGCTCACCCCTCCACTTT	CATSRGGSAGGSPLHF
TRBJ1-5	once	NA	TRBV6-2/TRBV6-3	TGTGCCAGCAGTTACTCATTCGCAGCCAATCAGCCCCAGCATTTT	CASSYSFAANQPQHF
TRBJ2-1	NA	TRBD2	TRBV2	TGTGCCAGCACCCAACTAGCGGGAGACTACAATGAGCAGTTCTTC	CASTQLAGDYNEQFF
TRBJ1-2	NA	NA	TRBV27	TGTGCCAGCAGTTTGCAAGGGGATAGCTATGGCTACACCTTC	CASSLQGDSYGYTF
TRBJ2-7	NA	NA	TRBV5-1	TGCGCCAGCAGCTTGTCACTGACAGATACCTACGAGCAGTACTTC	CASSLSLTDTYEQYF
TRBJ2-7	once	TRBD1	TRBV28	TGTGCCAGCATTCGGAGGGACAGGGGCTACGAGCAGTACTTC	CASIRRDRGYEQYF
TRBJ1-2	once	NA	TRBV7-6	TGTGCCAGCAGCTTAGAAGGGTCTGGATTATATGGCTACACCTTC	CASSLEGSGLYGYTF
TRBJ2-1	NA	TRBD2	TRBV3-1/TRBV3-2	TGTGCCAGCAGCCAAACTAGACTAGCGGGGGACAATGAGCAGTTCTTC	CASSQTRLAGDNEQFF
TRBJ2-1	NA	NA	TRBV5-1	TGCGCCAGCAGCTTGGGAGGGGAATGGGGTACACTAAATGAGCAGTTCTTC	CASSLGGEWGTLNEQFF
TRBJ1-2	few	NA	TRBV28	TGTGCCAGCAGTGAACGGACAGCTCTATACGGCTACACCTTC	CASSERTALYGYTF
TRBJ1-6	NA	NA	TRBV2	TGTGCCAGCAGAGGCGCGGAAGGGGAGTTTTCACCCCTCCACTTT	CASRGAEGEFSPLHF
TRBJ1-2	NA	TRBD1	TRBV5-1	TGCGCCAGCAGCTTGGGACAGGGGGCGCGATATGGCTACACCTTC	CASSLGQGARYGYTF
TRBJ1-5	NA	NA	TRBV28	TGTGCCAGCAGTCCCGGGGGATTTGGCAATCAGCCCCAGCATTTT	CASSPGGFGNQPQHF
TRBJ2-7	NA	TRBD2	TRBV4-2	TGTGCCAGCAGCCAAGGGCTAGCGGGAGTGTACGAGCAGTACTTC	CASSQGLAGVYEQYF
TRBJ1-3	NA	NA	TRBV7-2	TGTGCCAGCAGCCCGCCCAGGGCACCTGGAAACACCATATATTTT	CASSPPRAPGNTIYF
TRBJ1-5	NA	NA	TRBV6-2/TRBV6-3	TGTGCCAGCAGTCGGACCGGTAGACAGCCCCAGCATTTT	CASSRTGRQPQHF
TRBJ1-2	NA	TRBD1	TRBV3-1/TRBV3-2	TGTGCCAGCAGCCAAGGGAACAGGGGTAACTATGGCTACACCTTC	CASSQGNRGNYGYTF
TRBJ1-1	NA	NA	TRBV7-6	TGTGCCAGCAGCTTATCAGTGTCCGGGACTGAAGCTTTCTTT	CASSLSVSGTEAFF
TRBJ2-2	NA	TRBD2	TRBV25-1	TGTGCCAGCAGTGATCGAGAGCGGGAGGGGGAGAGCGCCGGGGAGCTGTTTTTT	CASSDREREGESAGELFF
TRBJ2-3	few	TRBD2	TRBV6-5	TGTGCCAGCAGCCCGGGGAGGGAGACAGATACGCAGTATTTT	CASSPGRETDTQYF
TRBJ2-7	NA	NA	TRBV5-1	TGCGCCAGCAGCCTAGGGGACACCTCCTACGAGCAGTACTTC	CASSLGDTSYEQYF
TRBJ1-2	NA	NA	TRBV7-8	TGTGCCAGCAGCTTGAGTCGGGGGCCGTACTATGGCTACACCTTC	CASSLSRGPYYGYTF
TRBJ1-3	NA	NA	TRBV4-1	TGCGCCAGCAGCCAAGTGGCTGGGGGTACTGGAAACACCATATATTTT	CASSQVAGGTGNTIYF
TRBJ1-5	NA	NA	TRBV28	TGTGCCAGCAGTTTAATCCTGAGGGGAACCCAGCATTTT	CASSLILRGTQHF
TRBJ1-1	NA	NA	TRBV6-5	TGTGCCAGCAGTTACCGGGGGTACACTGAAGCTTTCTTT	CASSYRGYTEAFF
TRBJ2-2	NA	NA	TRBV6-5	TGTGCCAGCAGCTGGGACACCGGGGAGCTGTTTTTT	CASSWDTGELFF
TRBJ2-7	few	TRBD1	TRBV19	TGTGCCAGTACCCCCGGAGGGACAGGGGTTATCTACGAGCAGTACTTC	CASTPGGTGVIYEQYF
TRBJ1-2	NA	NA	TRBV12-3/TRBV12-4	TGTGCCAGCAGTTTAAGGGTCGCGGGAGGCTACACCTTC	CASSLRVAGGYTF
TRBJ1-5	NA	TRBD1	TRBV7-8	TGTGCCAGCAGCTTCACAGGGGGCAATCAGCCCCAGCATTTT	CASSFTGGNQPQHF
TRBJ2-1	NA	TRBD2	TRBV9	TGTGCCAGCAGCGTAGGGGAGGGCGAGCAGTTCTTC	CASSVGEGEQFF
TRBJ2-7	once	NA	TRBV10-2	TGCGCCAGCTTCTCCTACGAGCAGTACTTC	CASFSYEQYF